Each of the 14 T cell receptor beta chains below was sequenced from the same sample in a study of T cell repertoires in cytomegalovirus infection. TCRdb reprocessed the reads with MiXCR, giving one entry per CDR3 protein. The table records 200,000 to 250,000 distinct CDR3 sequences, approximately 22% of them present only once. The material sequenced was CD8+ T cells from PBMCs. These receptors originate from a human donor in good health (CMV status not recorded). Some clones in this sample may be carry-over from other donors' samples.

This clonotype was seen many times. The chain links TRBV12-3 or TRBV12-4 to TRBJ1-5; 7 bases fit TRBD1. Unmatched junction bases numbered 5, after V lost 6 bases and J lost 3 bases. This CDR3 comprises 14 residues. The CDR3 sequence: CASSPTGSNQPQHF. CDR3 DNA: TGTGCCAGCAGCCCGACAGGGTCCAATCAGCCCCAGCATTTT.

The CDR3 region has the DNA TGTGCCAGCAGGGGGACTTCGGGGTATAGCAATCAGCCCCAGCATTTT. It codes for CASRGTSGYSNQPQHF. The chain uses TRBV2 and TRBJ1-5; D perhaps matches TRBD1 (5 bases). The V gene lost 6 bases and the J gene lost 0 bases, with 15 bases spanning the gap. The CDR3 extends over 16 amino acids. The V gene's germline CDR1 is SNHLY and CDR2 FYNNEI.

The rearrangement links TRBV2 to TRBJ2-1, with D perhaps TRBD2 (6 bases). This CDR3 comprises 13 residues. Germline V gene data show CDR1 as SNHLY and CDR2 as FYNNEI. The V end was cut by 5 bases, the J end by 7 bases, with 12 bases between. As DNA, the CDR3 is TGTGCCAGCAGTTTACGACTAGGGAATGAGCAGTTCTTC. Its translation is CASSLRLGNEQFF. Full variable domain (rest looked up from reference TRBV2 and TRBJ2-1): EPEVTQTPSHQVTQMGQEVILRCVPISNHLYFYWYRQILGQKVEFLVSFYNNEISEKSEIFDDQFSVERPDGSNFTLKIRSTKLEDSAMYFCASSLRLGNEQFFGPGTRLTVL.

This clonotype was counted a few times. The chain's CDR3 is CASRMGGNTEAFF. CDR3 sequence (DNA): TGTGCCAGTAGAATGGGAGGGAACACTGAAGCTTTCTTT. The rearrangement links TRBV19 to TRBJ1-1; D is ambiguous. Per germline, CDR1 LNHDA and CDR2 SQIVND (reference sequence). The CDR3 is 13 amino acids. Trimming cost V 6 bases and J 1 base, with 9 bases left between them. The entire variable domain, with the rest obtained from reference TRBV19 and TRBJ1-1, is as follows: DGGITQSPKYLFRKEGQNVTLSCEQNLNHDAMYWYRQDPGQGLRLIYYSQIVNDFQKGDIAEGYSVSREKKESFPLTVTSAQKNPTAFYLCASRMGGNTEAFFGQGTRLTVV.

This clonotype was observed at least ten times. CDR3 sequence: CASSLNYPLAGDEQFF. The CDR3 DNA sequence: TGTGCCAGCAGCTTAAATTACCCTCTAGCGGGGGACGAGCAGTTCTTC. The gene calls are TRBV7-2 and TRBJ2-1, with 10 nucleotides matching TRBD2. The V gene's germline CDR1 is SGHTA and CDR2 FQGNSA. This CDR3 contains 16 residues. V was clipped by 2 bases and J by 10 bases; unmatched bases: 11.

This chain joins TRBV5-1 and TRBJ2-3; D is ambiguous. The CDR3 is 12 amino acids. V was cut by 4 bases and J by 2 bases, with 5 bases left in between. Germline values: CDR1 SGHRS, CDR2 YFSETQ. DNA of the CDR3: TGCGCCAGCAGCACCTACACAGATACGCAGTATTTT. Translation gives CASSTYTDTQYF.

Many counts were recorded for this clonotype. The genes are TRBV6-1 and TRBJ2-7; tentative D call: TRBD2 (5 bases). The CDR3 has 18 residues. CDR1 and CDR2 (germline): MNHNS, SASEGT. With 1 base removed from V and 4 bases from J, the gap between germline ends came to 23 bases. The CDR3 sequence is CASSEERVGSGRIYEQYF. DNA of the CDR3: TGTGCCAGCAGTGAAGAGAGGGTGGGGAGCGGACGGATTTACGAGCAGTACTTC.

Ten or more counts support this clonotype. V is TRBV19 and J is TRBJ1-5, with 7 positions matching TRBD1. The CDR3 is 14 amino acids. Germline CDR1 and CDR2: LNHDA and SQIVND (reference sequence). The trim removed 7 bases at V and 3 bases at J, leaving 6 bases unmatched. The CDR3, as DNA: TGTGCCAGTACTACGGGACAGACCAATCAGCCCCAGCATTTT. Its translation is CASTTGQTNQPQHF.

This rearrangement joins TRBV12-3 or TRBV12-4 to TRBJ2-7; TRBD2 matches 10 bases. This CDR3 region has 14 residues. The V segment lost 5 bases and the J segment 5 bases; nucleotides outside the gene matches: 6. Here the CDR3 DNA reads TGTGCCAGCAGTACCCGGACTAGCGGCCACGAGCAGTACTTC. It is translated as CASSTRTSGHEQYF.

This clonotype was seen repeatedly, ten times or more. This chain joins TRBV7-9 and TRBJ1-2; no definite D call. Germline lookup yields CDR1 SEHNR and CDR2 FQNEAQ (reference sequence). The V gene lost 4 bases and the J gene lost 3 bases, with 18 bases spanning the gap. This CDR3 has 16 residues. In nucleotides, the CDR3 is TGTGCCAGCAGCTCCACCTTGACTGAAGACTACTATGGCTACACCTTC. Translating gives CASSSTLTEDYYGYTF.

CDR3 DNA sequence: TGTGCCAGCGGTCCCATAGGACACCAGAACACCGGGGAGCTGTTTTTT. This codes for CASGPIGHQNTGELFF. V and J are TRBV28 and TRBJ2-2; a weak D match, TRBD1 (5 bases). Germline loops: CDR1 MDHEN, CDR2 SYDVKM. This CDR3 comprises 16 residues. Trimming took 8 bases from V and 1 from J, leaving 17 bases between them. Full variable domain (missing parts from reference TRBV28 and TRBJ2-2): DVKVTQSSRYLVKRTGEKVFLECVQDMDHENMFWYRQDPGLGLRLIYFSYDVKMKEKGDIPEGYSVSREKKERFSLILESASTNQTSMYLCASGPIGHQNTGELFFGEGSRLTVL.

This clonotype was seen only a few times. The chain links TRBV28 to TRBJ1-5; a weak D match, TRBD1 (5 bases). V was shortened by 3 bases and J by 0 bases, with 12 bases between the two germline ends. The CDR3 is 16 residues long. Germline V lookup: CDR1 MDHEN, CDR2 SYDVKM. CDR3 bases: TGTGCCAGCAGTTTCTGGGGGAGGTATAGCAATCAGCCCCAGCATTTT. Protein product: CASSFWGRYSNQPQHF.

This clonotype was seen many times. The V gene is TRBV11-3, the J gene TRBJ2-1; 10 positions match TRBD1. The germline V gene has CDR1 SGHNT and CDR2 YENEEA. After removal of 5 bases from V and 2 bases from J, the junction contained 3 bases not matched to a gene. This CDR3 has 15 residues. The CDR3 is CASSLTGGAYNEQFF. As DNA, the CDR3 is TGTGCCAGCAGCCTGACAGGGGGCGCCTACAATGAGCAGTTCTTC.

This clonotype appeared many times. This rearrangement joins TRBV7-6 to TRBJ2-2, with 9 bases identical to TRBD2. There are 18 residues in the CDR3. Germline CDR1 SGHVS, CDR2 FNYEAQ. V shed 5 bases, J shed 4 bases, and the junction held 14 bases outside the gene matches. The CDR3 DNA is TGTGCCAGCAGCCCACGGCGCGTACAGACTAGCGGCACCGGGGAGCTGTTTTTT. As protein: CASSPRRVQTSGTGELFF.